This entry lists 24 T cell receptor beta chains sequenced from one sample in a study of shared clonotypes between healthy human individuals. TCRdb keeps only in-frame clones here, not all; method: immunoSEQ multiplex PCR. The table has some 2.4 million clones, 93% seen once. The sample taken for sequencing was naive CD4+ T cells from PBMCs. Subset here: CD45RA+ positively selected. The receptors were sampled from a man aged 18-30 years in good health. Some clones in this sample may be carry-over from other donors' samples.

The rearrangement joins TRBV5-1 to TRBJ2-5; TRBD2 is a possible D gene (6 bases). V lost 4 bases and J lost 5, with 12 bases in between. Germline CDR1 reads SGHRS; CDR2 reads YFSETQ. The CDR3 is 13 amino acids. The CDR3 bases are TGCGCCAGCAGCCTGACTAGTCCGGAGACCCAGTACTTC. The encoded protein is CASSLTSPETQYF.

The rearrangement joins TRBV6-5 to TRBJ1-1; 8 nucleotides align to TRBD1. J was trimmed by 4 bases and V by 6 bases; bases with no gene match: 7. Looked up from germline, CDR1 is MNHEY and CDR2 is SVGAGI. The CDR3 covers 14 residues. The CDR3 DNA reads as TGTGCCAGCAGAGGGACAGGCTCCCTCACTGAAGCTTTCTTT. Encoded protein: CASRGTGSLTEAFF.

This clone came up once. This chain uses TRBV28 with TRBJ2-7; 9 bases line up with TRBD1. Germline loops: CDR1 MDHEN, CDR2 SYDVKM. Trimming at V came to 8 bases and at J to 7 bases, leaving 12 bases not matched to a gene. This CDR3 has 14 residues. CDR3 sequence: CASRSHRGRGEQYF. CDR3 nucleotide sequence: TGTGCCAGCCGGAGCCACAGGGGGCGTGGGGAGCAGTACTTC.

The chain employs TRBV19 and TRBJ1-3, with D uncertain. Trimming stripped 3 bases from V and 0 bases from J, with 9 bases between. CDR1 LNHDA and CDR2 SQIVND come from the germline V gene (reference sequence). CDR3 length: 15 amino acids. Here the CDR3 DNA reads TGTGCCAGTAGTATTTCAACCAGCTCTGGAAACACCATATATTTT. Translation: CASSISTSSGNTIYF.

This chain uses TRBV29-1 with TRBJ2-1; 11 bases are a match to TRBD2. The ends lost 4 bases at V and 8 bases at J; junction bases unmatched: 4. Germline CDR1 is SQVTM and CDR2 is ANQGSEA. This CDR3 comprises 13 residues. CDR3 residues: CSVVAGGIDEQFF. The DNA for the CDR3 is TGCAGCGTTGTAGCGGGAGGGATCGATGAGCAGTTCTTC.

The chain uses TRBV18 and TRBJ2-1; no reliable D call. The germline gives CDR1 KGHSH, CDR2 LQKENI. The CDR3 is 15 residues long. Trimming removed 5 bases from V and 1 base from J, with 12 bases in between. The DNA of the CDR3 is TGTGCCAGCTCAGGGCGGACCTATTCCTACAATGAGCAGTTCTTC. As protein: CASSGRTYSYNEQFF.

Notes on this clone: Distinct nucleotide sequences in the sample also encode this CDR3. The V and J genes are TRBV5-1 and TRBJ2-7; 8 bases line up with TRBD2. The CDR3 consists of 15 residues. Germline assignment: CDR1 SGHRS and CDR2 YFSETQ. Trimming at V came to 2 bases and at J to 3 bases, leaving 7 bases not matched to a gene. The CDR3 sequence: CASSLGTSGDYEQYF. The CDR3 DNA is TGCGCCAGCAGCTTAGGAACTAGCGGTGACTACGAGCAGTACTTC.

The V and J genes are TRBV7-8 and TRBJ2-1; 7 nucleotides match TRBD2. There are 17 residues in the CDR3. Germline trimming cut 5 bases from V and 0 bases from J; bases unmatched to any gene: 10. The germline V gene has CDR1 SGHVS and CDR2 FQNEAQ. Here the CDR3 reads CASSQAGKGGSYNEQFF. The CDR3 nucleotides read TGTGCCAGCAGCCAAGCGGGAAAAGGTGGCTCCTACAATGAGCAGTTCTTC.

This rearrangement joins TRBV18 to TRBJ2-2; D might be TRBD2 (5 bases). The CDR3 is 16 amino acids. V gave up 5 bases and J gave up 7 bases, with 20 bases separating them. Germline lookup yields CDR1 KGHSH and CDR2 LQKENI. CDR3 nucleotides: TGTGCCAGCTCATCTAATTCACCGGGGAATTACGGGGAGCTGTTTTTT. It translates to CASSSNSPGNYGELFF.

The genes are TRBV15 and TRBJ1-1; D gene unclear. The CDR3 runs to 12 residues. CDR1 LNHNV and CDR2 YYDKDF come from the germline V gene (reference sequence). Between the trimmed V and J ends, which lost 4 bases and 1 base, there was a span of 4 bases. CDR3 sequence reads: CATSMRNTEAFF. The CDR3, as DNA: TGTGCCACCAGCATGAGGAACACTGAAGCTTTCTTT.

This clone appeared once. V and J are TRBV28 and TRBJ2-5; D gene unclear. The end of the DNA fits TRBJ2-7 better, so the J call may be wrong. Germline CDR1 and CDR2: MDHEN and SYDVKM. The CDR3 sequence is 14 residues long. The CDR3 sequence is CASSLGDYPYEQYF. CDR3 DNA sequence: TGTGCCAGCAGTTTAGGGGATTACCCCTACGAGCAGTACTTC.

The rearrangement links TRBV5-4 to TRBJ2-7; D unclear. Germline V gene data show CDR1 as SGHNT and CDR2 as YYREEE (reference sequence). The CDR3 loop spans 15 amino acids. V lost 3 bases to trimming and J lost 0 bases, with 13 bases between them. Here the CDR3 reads CASSSFGARSYEQYF. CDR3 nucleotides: TGTGCCAGCAGCTCTTTCGGCGCTCGCTCCTACGAGCAGTACTTC. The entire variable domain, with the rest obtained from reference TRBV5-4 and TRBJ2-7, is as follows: ETGVTQSPTHLIKTRGQQVTLRCSSQSGHNTVSWYQQALGQGPQFIFQYYREEENGRGNFPPRFSGLQFPNYSSELNVNALELDDSALYLCASSSFGARSYEQYFGPGTRLTVT.

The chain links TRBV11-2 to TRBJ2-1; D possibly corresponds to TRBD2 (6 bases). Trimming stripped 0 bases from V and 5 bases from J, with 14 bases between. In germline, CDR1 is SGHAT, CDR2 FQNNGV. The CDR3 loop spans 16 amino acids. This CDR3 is CASSLDYAGRNNEQFF. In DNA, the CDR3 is TGTGCCAGCAGCTTAGACTATGCAGGGAGGAACAATGAGCAGTTCTTC.

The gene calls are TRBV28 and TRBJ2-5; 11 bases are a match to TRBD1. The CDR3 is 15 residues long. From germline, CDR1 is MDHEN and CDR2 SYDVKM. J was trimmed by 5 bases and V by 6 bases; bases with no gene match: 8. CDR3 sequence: CASSAGTGGRETQYF. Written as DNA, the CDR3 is TGTGCCAGCAGCGCCGGGACAGGGGGTCGGGAGACCCAGTACTTC.

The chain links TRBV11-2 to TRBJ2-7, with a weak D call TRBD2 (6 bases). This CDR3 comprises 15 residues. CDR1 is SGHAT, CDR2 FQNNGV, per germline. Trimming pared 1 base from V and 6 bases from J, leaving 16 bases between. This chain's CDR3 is CASSLASAGRGEQYF. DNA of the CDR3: TGTGCCAGCAGCTTAGCTTCGGCAGGGCGGGGCGAGCAGTACTTC. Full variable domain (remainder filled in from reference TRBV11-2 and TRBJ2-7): EAGVAQSPRYKIIEKRQSVAFWCNPISGHATLYWYQQILGQGPKLLIQFQNNGVVDDSQLPKDRFSAERLKGVDSTLKIQPAKLEDSAVYLCASSLASAGRGEQYFGPGTRLTVT.

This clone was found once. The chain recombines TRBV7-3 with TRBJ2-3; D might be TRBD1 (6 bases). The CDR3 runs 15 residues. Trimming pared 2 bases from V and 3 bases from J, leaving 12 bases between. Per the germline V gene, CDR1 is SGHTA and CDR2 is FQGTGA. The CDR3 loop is CASSLYGQGTDTQYF. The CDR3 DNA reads TGTGCCAGCAGCTTATATGGGCAGGGGACAGATACGCAGTATTTT.

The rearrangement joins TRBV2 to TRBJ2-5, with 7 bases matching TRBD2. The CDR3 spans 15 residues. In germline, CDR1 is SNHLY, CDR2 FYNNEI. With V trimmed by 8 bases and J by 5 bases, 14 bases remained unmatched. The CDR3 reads CASPSGSWGGETQYF. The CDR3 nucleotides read TGTGCCAGCCCCTCAGGCTCGTGGGGAGGGGAGACCCAGTACTTC.

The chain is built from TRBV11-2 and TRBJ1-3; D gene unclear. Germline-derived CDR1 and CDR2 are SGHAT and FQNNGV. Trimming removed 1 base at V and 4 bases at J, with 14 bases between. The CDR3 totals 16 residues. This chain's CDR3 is CASSLGDGVNGNTIYF. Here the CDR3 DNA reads TGTGCCAGCAGCTTAGGCGATGGGGTGAACGGAAACACCATATATTTT.

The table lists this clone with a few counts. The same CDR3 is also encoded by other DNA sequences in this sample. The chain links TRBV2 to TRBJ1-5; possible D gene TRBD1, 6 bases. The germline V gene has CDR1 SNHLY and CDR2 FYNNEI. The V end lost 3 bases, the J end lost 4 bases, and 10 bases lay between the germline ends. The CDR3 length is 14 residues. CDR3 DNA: TGTGCCAGCAGTGAGGGGGCCCGGAATCAGCCCCAGCATTTT. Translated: CASSEGARNQPQHF.

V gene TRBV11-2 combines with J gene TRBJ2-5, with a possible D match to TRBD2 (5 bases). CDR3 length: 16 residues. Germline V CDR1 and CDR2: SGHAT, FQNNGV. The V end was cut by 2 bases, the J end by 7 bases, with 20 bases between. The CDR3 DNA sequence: TGTGCCAGCAGCTTATTTGTAGCGAACGGTGGTGGGACCCAGTACTTC. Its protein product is CASSLFVANGGGTQYF.

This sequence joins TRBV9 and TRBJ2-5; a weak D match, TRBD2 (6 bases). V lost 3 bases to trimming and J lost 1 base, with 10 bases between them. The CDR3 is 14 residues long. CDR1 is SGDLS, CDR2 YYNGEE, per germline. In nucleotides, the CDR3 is TGTGCCAGCAGCGCTGCGGGAACCCAAGAGACCCAGTACTTC. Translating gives CASSAAGTQETQYF.

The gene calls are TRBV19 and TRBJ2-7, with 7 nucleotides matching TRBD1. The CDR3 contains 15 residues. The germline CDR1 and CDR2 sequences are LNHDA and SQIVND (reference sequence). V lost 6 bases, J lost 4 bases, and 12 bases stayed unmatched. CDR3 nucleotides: TGTGCCAGTAGGGAGGCCGGGACAGCCACTTACGAGCAGTACTTC. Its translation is CASREAGTATYEQYF.

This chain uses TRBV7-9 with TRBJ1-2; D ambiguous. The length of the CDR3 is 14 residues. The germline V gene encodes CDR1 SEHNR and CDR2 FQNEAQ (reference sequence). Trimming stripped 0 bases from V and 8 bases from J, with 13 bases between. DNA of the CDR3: TGTGCCAGCAGCTTAGCCCAGTCCGAGCTAGGCTACACCTTC. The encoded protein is CASSLAQSELGYTF.

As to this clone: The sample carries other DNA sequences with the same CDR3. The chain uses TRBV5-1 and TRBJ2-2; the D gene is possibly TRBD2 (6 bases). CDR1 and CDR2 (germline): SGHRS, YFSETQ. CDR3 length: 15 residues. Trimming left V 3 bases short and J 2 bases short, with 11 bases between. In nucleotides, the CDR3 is TGCGCCAGCAGCTACAGCGGGCCCAACACCGGGGAGCTGTTTTTT. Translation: CASSYSGPNTGELFF. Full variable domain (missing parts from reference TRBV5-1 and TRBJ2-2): KAGVTQTPRYLIKTRGQQVTLSCSPISGHRSVSWYQQTPGQGLQFLFEYFSETQRNKGNFPGRFSGRQFSNSRSEMNVSTLELGDSALYLCASSYSGPNTGELFFGEGSRLTVL.